This T cell receptor beta chain originates from a study of blood T cell repertoires in COVID-19 (dated by TCRdb to about 2020). Study-level background: Collaborator samples came from the United States, Italy and Spain and covered acute and convalescent phases of COVID-19. The prospective study material was composed of cDNA or gDNA derived from T cells, B-cell-depleted T cells, or PBMCs. The dataset comprised deeply sampled blood TCRbeta repertoires from subjects exposed to, actively infected with, or recovered from COVID-19. The repertoires were made available in a free public database intended to serve as a resource for research on the immune response to SARS-CoV-2. Samples came from the ongoing ImmuneRACE study (first 160 participants) plus 1,254 subjects from 6 global collaborators. The sample metadata nearly always contained a de-identified subject ID, COVID-19 status, age in years and sex. Where HLA class I and class II types were available, the types were taken from metadata supplied by the sample provider, not from assay-based typing. The paper's findings and limits, for the study overall: How much clinical and demographic metadata was included differed by source and by participant, and the metadata was provided uncurated.

CDR1 and CDR2, per the germline V gene, are SGHDN and FVKESK. Trimming removed 8 bases from V and 7 bases from J; the gene matches leave 10 bases unexplained. Taken from cysteine to phenylalanine, the CDR3 has 14 residues. Only the CDR3 DNA stays, 42 bases, in frame from base 1. In the case of this clone: There is no known antigen for this receptor. Base-call qualities are not available, and no considerably larger clone is one nucleotide away.

The immunoSEQ Assay, a bias-controlled multiplex PCR, was used to amplify TCRbeta CDR3 regions from genomic DNA. The study's own analysis went as follows. Nucleated cell counts per sample were estimated from amplification of reference gene primers within the assay. Sequence reads were collapsed and filtered to measure the absolute abundance of every unique TCRbeta CDR3 rearrangement. For each sample, productive Simpson clonality was calculated as the square root of Simpson's diversity index across productive rearrangements. TCRdb retrieved this table from immuneACCESS and kept in-frame rearrangements only. Not all clones are present; in checked studies, unresolved V genes account for under half, and no reason is known for the remainder. The D gene and trimming were derived from the DNA, and the V and J assignments and clone size from that table. This sample is represented by 350,000 to 550,000 clones; 87% of them were singletons. 1.5% to 2% of the sample is held by the ten biggest clonotypes.

Participants in the prospective study were enrolled through a virtual design, were aged about 18 to 100 years, and lived in roughly 24 United States geographic areas. In the prospective study, participants were assigned to cohorts based on the clinical history participants reported in a screening survey and a study questionnaire. In the prospective study, mobile phlebotomists collected whole blood, serum and a nasopharyngeal or oropharyngeal swab from each participant. Additional blood draws and questionnaires over an approximately 2-month period could optionally be provided by prospective study participants. Blood samples from the prospective study were shipped frozen or at room temperature prior to DNA extraction.

The TCR was taken from a woman under 30 with acute COVID-19. The receptor chain draws on TRBV14 and TRBJ1-4, with TRBD1 identical over 7 junction bases. Input material: PBMCs or T cells enriched from blood (not recorded which). The nucleotide sequence reads TGTGCCAGCTCCCAGACAGGGCCCACTGAAAAACTGTTTTTT. Translated, this is CASSQTGPTEKLFF.